The T cell receptor beta chain described here comes from a study of cytomegalovirus exposure and HLA in healthy donors. About the research overall: Caucasian-associated ancestry cluster membership applied to about four fifths of over 350 genotyped donors. The study, taken as a whole, reports: Sequence variants that were highly shared formed a cluster that was likely a sequencing artifact. Indistinguishable V segments, including TRBV6-2 and TRBV6-3, were excluded. Earlier analysis found most TCR beta V segments productive about 87% or about 30% of the time.

Points on this clone: Antigen unknown.

The V gene end was trimmed by 5 bases and the J gene end by 0 bases; junction bases not matched to a gene: 7. Germline lookup yields CDR1 SGDLS and CDR2 YYNGEE. The CDR3 contains 15 residues. This PCR relied on a set of 60 Vbeta primers and 13 Jbeta primers. The table came from immunoSEQ multiplex PCR; TCRdb's copy has only in-frame clones and leaves some out. This sample carries tens of thousands of clones, 80% to 90% of them seen once, and the ten largest clones take under 2%. The rearrangement links TRBV9 to TRBJ2-7, with TRBD1 matching over 8 bases. The sample consisted of PBMCs. The TCR comes from a woman between 25 and 40 years old in good health and CMV-seronegative. DNA of the CDR3: TGTGCCAGCAGTCCCGGGACAGGTAGCTCCTACGAGCAGTACTTC. It specifies CASSPGTGSSYEQYF.